This T cell receptor (beta chain) emerged from a study of blood T cell repertoires in COVID-19. Overall study: Spain, Italy and the United States supplied samples that represented acute and convalescent COVID-19. Sources were T cells, B-cell-depleted T cells, or PBMCs; the material itself was cDNA or gDNA.

Participants' reported clinical history set cohort assignment. The V gene's germline CDR1 is LNHNV and CDR2 YYDKDF (reference sequence). There are 13 residues in the CDR3. The V gene lost 0 bases and the J gene lost 8 bases, with 10 bases spanning the gap. Original processing notes: Amplification from reference gene primers served as the basis for estimated nucleated cell counts. TCRdb keeps only in-frame clones here, not all; method: immunoSEQ multiplex PCR. V, J and clone size are those of that table, while D and trimming were read from the DNA. Here the sample spans some 260,000 clones, 84% being singletons.

Sequenced: PBMCs or T cells enriched from blood (not recorded which). The genes are TRBV15 and TRBJ1-2, with D possibly TRBD1 on 5 matching bases. The TCR was taken from a young man with acute COVID-19. The DNA of the CDR3 is TGTGCCACCAGCAGAGAAGTAGGGGAAGGCTACACCTTC. Its protein is CATSREVGEGYTF.